These 31 T cell receptor beta chains originate from one sample sequenced in a study of blood T cell repertoires in COVID-19. The method was immunoSEQ multiplex PCR; TCRdb's version includes in-frame clones alone and lacks a portion of them. Of fewer than 400,000 clones in the sample, over 80% were seen once. Sequencing input: PBMCs or T cells enriched from blood (not recorded which). These receptors were taken from a woman between 18 and 29 years old who had recovered from COVID-19.

The J gene is TRBJ2-6, the V gene TRBV15; D is ambiguous. Looked up from germline, CDR1 is LNHNV and CDR2 is YYDKDF (reference sequence). This CDR3 contains 16 residues. Trimming shortened V by 3 bases and J by 0 bases, and 9 bases separated the two germline ends. The CDR3 loop reads CATSSFMFSGANVLTF. The CDR3 region has the DNA TGTGCCACCAGCAGTTTCATGTTCTCTGGGGCCAACGTCCTGACTTTC.

The chain links TRBV30 to TRBJ1-2, with 8 bases fitting TRBD1. V trimming: 0 bases; J trimming: 6 bases; junction bases outside the gene matches: 6. This CDR3 contains 14 residues. Germline CDR1 reads GTSNPN; CDR2 reads SVGIG (reference sequence). The CDR3 reads CAWSVQGGADGYTF. The CDR3 nucleotides are TGTGCCTGGAGTGTACAGGGGGGGGCGGATGGCTACACCTTC.

The chain recombines TRBV5-5 with TRBJ2-3, with TRBD2 matching over 11 bases. The CDR3 is made up of 16 amino acids. The germline CDR1 and CDR2 sequences are SGHKS and YYEKEE (reference sequence). Trimming cost V 4 bases and J 2 bases; bases outside gene matches: 6. The CDR3 is CASSEGLAALTDTQYF. CDR3 nucleotides: TGTGCCAGCAGCGAGGGACTAGCGGCCCTCACAGATACGCAGTATTTT.

This chain uses TRBV4-3 with TRBJ1-2, with D maybe TRBD1 (6 bases). In germline, CDR1 is LGHNA, CDR2 YSLEER. The CDR3 length is 17 residues. Trimming took off 0 bases at V and 4 bases at J, with 18 bases between the two ends. The CDR3 reads CASSQDPHTGPLYGYTF. In nucleotides, the CDR3 is TGCGCCAGCAGCCAAGATCCCCACACAGGGCCCCTCTATGGCTACACCTTC.

This clone was counted a few times. Since the CDR3 does not end with the conserved phenylalanine or tryptophan, this likely comes from a read error. The DNA is omitted, as the CDR3 cannot be located on it reliably, and the CDR3 follows TCRdb's listing. The chain combines TRBV6-1 with TRBJ1-4; the D segment call TRBD1 is taken from the table without a DNA check. The CDR3 extends over 12 residues, inclusive of both ends. Germline CDR1 MNHNS, CDR2 SASEGT. CDR3 in amino acids: CASSEGDGTLRV.

The chain employs TRBV24-1 and TRBJ1-1; possible D gene TRBD1, 5 bases. The CDR3 is 12 amino acids. Germline V gives CDR1 KGHDR, CDR2 SFDVKD. V was pared by 10 bases and J by 6 bases, with 14 bases between. CDR3 in amino acids: CATQDRGSEAFF. Written as DNA, the CDR3 is TGTGCCACTCAGGACCGGGGGTCTGAAGCTTTCTTT.

V and J are TRBV28 and TRBJ2-7, with 8 nucleotides matching TRBD2. The J segment lost 4 bases and the V segment lost 0 bases, leaving 5 bases of the junction unmatched. This CDR3 is 15 amino acids long. Germline V CDR1 and CDR2: MDHEN, SYDVKM. CDR3: CASSLWGAGDYEQYF. The CDR3 DNA sequence: TGTGCCAGCAGTTTATGGGGAGCGGGGGATTACGAGCAGTACTTC. Full variable domain (remainder filled in from reference TRBV28 and TRBJ2-7): DVKVTQSSRYLVKRTGEKVFLECVQDMDHENMFWYRQDPGLGLRLIYFSYDVKMKEKGDIPEGYSVSREKKERFSLILESASTNQTSMYLCASSLWGAGDYEQYFGPGTRLTVT.

V is TRBV18 and J is TRBJ2-3, with 7 bases matching TRBD1. This CDR3 contains 15 residues. The ends lost 1 base at V and 0 bases at J; junction bases unmatched: 1. Germline loops: CDR1 KGHSH, CDR2 LQKENI. CDR3 bases: TGTGCCAGCTCACCACGACAGGGTAGCACAGATACGCAGTATTTT. Translation: CASSPRQGSTDTQYF.

The V gene is TRBV12-3 or TRBV12-4, the J gene TRBJ1-1; D is possibly TRBD1 (5 bases). Trimming took 8 bases from V and 4 from J, leaving 14 bases between them. This CDR3 has 13 amino acids. The CDR3 nucleotides are TGTGCCAGCCGGGGGGTGGGAGGCACTGAAGCTTTCTTT. Translation gives CASRGVGGTEAFF.

J is TRBJ2-3 and V is TRBV6-2 or TRBV6-3; 11 nucleotides align to TRBD2. There are 16 residues in the CDR3. Germline CDR1 and CDR2: MNHEY and SVGEGT. The junction had 8 bases not matched to a gene; V was cut back by 6 bases and J by 3 bases. The CDR3 loop reads CASSLRASGGTDTQYF. CDR3 nucleotides: TGTGCCAGCAGCCTTCGGGCTAGCGGGGGGACAGATACGCAGTATTTT.

The chain joins TRBV7-3 to TRBJ1-1; D is unclear. This CDR3 has 16 amino acids. From germline, CDR1 is SGHTA and CDR2 FQGTGA. Trimming left V 5 bases short and J 1 base short, with 17 bases between. The CDR3 spells CASSTNPGRWNTEAFF. For the CDR3, the DNA is TGTGCCAGCAGCACCAACCCCGGTAGATGGAACACTGAAGCTTTCTTT.

The chain joins TRBV29-1 to TRBJ1-3, with no clear D. CDR1 SQVTM and CDR2 ANQGSEA come from the germline V gene. With 3 bases removed from V and 4 bases from J, the gap between germline ends came to 10 bases. The CDR3 extends over 13 amino acids. The chain's CDR3 is CSVEAQAGNTIYF. The CDR3 nucleotides read TGCAGCGTTGAGGCGCAGGCCGGAAACACCATATATTTT. Together with reference TRBV29-1 and TRBJ1-3, the CDR3 gives the full variable domain: SAVISQKPSRDICQRGTSLTIQCQVDSQVTMMFWYRQQPGQSLTLIATANQGSEATYESGFVIDKFPISRPNLTFSTLTVSNMSPEDSSIYLCSVEAQAGNTIYFGEGSWLTVV.

The chain uses TRBV10-3 and TRBJ1-2; TRBD1 matches at 7 bases. V lost 0 bases and J lost 0; bases outside the gene matches: 4. The CDR3 consists of 16 residues. Germline V gene sequence: CDR1 ENHRY, CDR2 SYGVKD. The CDR3 protein is CAISESDRAANYGYTF. DNA for the CDR3: TGTGCCATCAGTGAGTCCGACAGGGCTGCTAACTATGGCTACACCTTC.

This sequence joins TRBV7-8 and TRBJ1-2; TRBD1 is a possible D gene (5 bases). The CDR3 spans 14 residues. Deletions cut 0 bases from V and 8 bases from J, with 13 bases between. Germline assignment: CDR1 SGHVS and CDR2 FQNEAQ. The CDR3 nucleotides are TGTGCCAGCAGCTTAGCGCGGGGCCAGCGGGGCTACACCTTC. Its protein is CASSLARGQRGYTF. Supplemented by reference TRBV7-8 and TRBJ1-2, the full variable domain reads GAGVSQSPRYKVAKRGQDVALRCDPISGHVSLFWYQQALGQGPEFLTYFQNEAQLDKSGLPSDRFFAERPEGSVSTLKIQRTQQEDSAVYLCASSLARGQRGYTFGSGTRLTVV.

The rearrangement links TRBV14 to TRBJ1-2; a possible D gene is TRBD1 (5 bases). V was clipped by 0 bases and J by 4 bases, with 18 bases between them. Germline CDR1 SGHDN, CDR2 FVKESK. The CDR3 has 17 amino acids. The CDR3 region is CASSQDFPMGQLYGYTF. DNA for the CDR3: TGTGCCAGCAGCCAAGATTTTCCCATGGGGCAGCTCTATGGCTACACCTTC. Full variable domain (rest looked up from reference TRBV14 and TRBJ1-2): EAGVTQFPSHSVIEKGQTVTLRCDPISGHDNLYWYRRVMGKEIKFLLHFVKESKQDESGMPNNRFLAERTGGTYSTLKVQPAELEDSGVYFCASSQDFPMGQLYGYTFGSGTRLTVV.

The rearrangement uses TRBV7-9 and TRBJ2-7, with TRBD2 matching 8 bases. Germline V gene lookup returns CDR1 SEHNR and CDR2 FQNEAQ (reference sequence). V lost 6 bases, J lost 2 bases, and 6 bases stayed unmatched. The CDR3 is 14 residues long. For the CDR3, the DNA is TGTGCCAGCAGAAGCGGGGGCGCTGCCTACGAGCAGTACTTC. It encodes CASRSGGAAYEQYF.

The chain recombines TRBV3-1 (or the pseudogene TRBV3-2) with TRBJ2-7; 10 nucleotides line up with TRBD2. The V gene's germline CDR1 is LGHDT and CDR2 YNNKEL (reference sequence). With 1 base clipped from V and 7 bases from J, the junction kept 13 bases outside the gene matches. There are 17 residues in the CDR3. CDR3 region: CASSQVLKSGGAGEQYF. CDR3 nucleotides: TGTGCCAGCAGCCAAGTCTTGAAGAGCGGGGGGGCCGGGGAGCAGTACTTC.

The chain has TRBV7-9 and TRBJ1-2, with D tentatively TRBD1 (5 bases). The V and J ends lost 3 bases and 1 base respectively, with 12 bases between them. The CDR3 is 15 amino acids. Germline V gene lookup returns CDR1 SEHNR and CDR2 FQNEAQ (reference sequence). Here the CDR3 reads CASSLGDGGNYGYTF. In DNA form, the CDR3 reads TGTGCCAGCAGCTTGGGGGACGGGGGTAACTATGGCTACACCTTC.

The chain has TRBV4-1 and TRBJ1-4; 8 bases fit TRBD1. J was trimmed by 6 bases and V by 1 base; bases with no gene match: 4. This CDR3 comprises 15 residues. Germline CDR1 is MGHRA and CDR2 is YSYEKL. The CDR3 sequence: CASSQAGRGHEKLFF. DNA for the CDR3: TGCGCCAGCAGCCAAGCGGGCAGGGGGCATGAAAAACTGTTTTTT.

The rearrangement uses TRBV9 and TRBJ1-3; 10 bases are shared with TRBD1. V was pared by 2 bases and J by 3 bases, with 2 bases of the junction left unmatched. The germline V gene encodes CDR1 SGDLS and CDR2 YYNGEE. CDR3 length equals 15 residues. This CDR3 reads CASSVTGGIGNTIYF. CDR3 nucleotide sequence: TGTGCCAGCAGCGTGACAGGGGGCATTGGAAACACCATATATTTT.

This chain uses TRBV7-2 with TRBJ2-3; 13 bases fit TRBD2. CDR1 SGHTA and CDR2 FQGNSA come from the germline V gene. V dropped 3 bases and J dropped 7; count of bases not matched to a gene: 7. This CDR3 is built from 16 residues. CDR3 bases: TGTGCCAGCAGCTTTCAACTAGCGGGGGGGGTGAATACGCAGTATTTT. The encoded protein is CASSFQLAGGVNTQYF.

This chain connects TRBV12-3 or TRBV12-4 to TRBJ1-1, with D unresolved. Trimming removed 6 bases at V and 8 bases at J, with 16 bases between. The CDR3 has 13 residues. As DNA, the CDR3 is TGTGCCAGCAGCCTCTCCGGAGGGATAGAAGCTTTCTTT. Encoded protein: CASSLSGGIEAFF.

The rearrangement links TRBV21-1 to TRBJ1-2. TRBV21-1 is an annotated pseudogene. This CDR3 is 19 amino acids long. In DNA form, the CDR3 reads TGTGCCAGCAGCAAATGGGGGAGGGTAGGATCCACTCCCCACTATGGCTACACCTTC. Encoded protein: CASSKWGRVGSTPHYGYTF.

As concerns this clone: The identical CDR3 is also encoded by other nucleotide sequences in the sample. The V gene is TRBV28, the J gene TRBJ1-3; D remains ambiguous. CDR3 length: 14 residues. V lost 2 bases, J lost 4 bases, and 9 bases lay in between. Germline assignment: CDR1 MDHEN and CDR2 SYDVKM. CDR3 residues: CASSLRGGGNTIYF. The CDR3 DNA reads as TGTGCCAGCAGTTTACGAGGTGGAGGAAACACCATATATTTT.

The V call is TRBV18, the J call TRBJ1-4, with D possibly being TRBD1 (6 bases). CDR1 is KGHSH and CDR2 is LQKENI in the germline V gene. The CDR3 is 14 amino acids. Deletions cut 2 bases from V and 6 bases from J, with 10 bases between. Here the CDR3 DNA reads TGTGCCAGCTCACCAAACCAGGGGTATGAAAAACTGTTTTTT. This codes for CASSPNQGYEKLFF. The complete variable domain, with remaining parts taken from reference TRBV18 and TRBJ1-4, reads NAGVMQNPRHLVRRRGQEARLRCSPMKGHSHVYWYRQLPEEGLKFMVYLQKENIIDESGMPKERFSAEFPKEGPSILRIQQVVRGDSAAYFCASSPNQGYEKLFFGSGTQLSVL.

This clone was detected once. V is TRBV19 and J is TRBJ2-3, with D hard to call. The CDR3 length is 14 residues. Trimming cost V 6 bases and J 4 bases, with 14 bases left between them. The V gene's germline CDR1 is LNHDA and CDR2 SQIVND (reference sequence). The CDR3 sequence is CASSNPRVADTQYF. In DNA form, the CDR3 reads TGTGCCAGTAGCAACCCCCGGGTTGCAGATACGCAGTATTTT.

The chain has TRBV5-1 and TRBJ1-1; 10 bases are a match to TRBD1. V was clipped by 0 bases and J by 3 bases; unmatched bases: 5. The CDR3 covers 16 residues. The germline gives CDR1 SGHRS, CDR2 YFSETQ. DNA for the CDR3: TGCGCCAGCAGCTTGGGTCCCGGACAGGGGGACACTGAAGCTTTCTTT. Translated: CASSLGPGQGDTEAFF.

This rearrangement joins TRBV9 to TRBJ2-2; 7 bases are a match to TRBD1. This CDR3 contains 14 residues. The germline CDR1 and CDR2 sequences are SGDLS and YYNGEE. The V and J ends lost 10 bases and 5 bases, in that order; junction bases with no gene match: 11. CDR3 in amino acids: CALPGQRGTGELFF. DNA of the CDR3: TGTGCCTTACCGGGACAGAGGGGGACCGGGGAGCTGTTTTTT.

Only a few counts were recorded for this clone. This chain uses TRBV28 with TRBJ2-2, with D tentatively TRBD1 (5 bases). In germline, CDR1 is MDHEN, CDR2 SYDVKM. V shed 3 bases and J shed 4 bases, with 9 bases lying between them. The CDR3 length is 14 residues. This CDR3 reads CASSFRVSTGELFF. CDR3 DNA: TGTGCCAGCAGTTTCAGGGTTTCCACCGGGGAGCTGTTTTTT.

The CDR3 loop reads CASSYSGTSLHEQYF. As DNA, the CDR3 is TGTGCCAGCAGTTACAGCGGGACTAGCCTCCACGAGCAGTACTTC. The genes are TRBV6-5 and TRBJ2-7; 9 positions match TRBD2. The CDR3 has 15 amino acids. V lost 2 bases, J lost 5 bases, and 7 bases stayed unmatched. Germline lookup yields CDR1 MNHEY and CDR2 SVGAGI.

Only a few counts were recorded for this clone. The gene calls are TRBV14 and TRBJ2-7, with 8 bases lining up with TRBD2. Germline V gene sequence: CDR1 SGHDN, CDR2 FVKESK. The CDR3 spans 13 residues. V shed 2 bases, J shed 9 bases, and the junction held 6 bases outside the gene matches. In DNA, the CDR3 is TGTGCCAGCAGCCAATATAGCGGGATGGGGCAGTACTTC. It specifies CASSQYSGMGQYF.